Below, 31 T cell receptor beta chains from the same sample are listed, as sequenced in a study of post-analysis software for immune sequencing data. Study-level results: Among roughly 5 TRBV segments more frequent in patients than controls were TRBV5-6, TRBV5-1 and TRBV20-1.

Researchers reported that TCR beta cDNA libraries carried unique molecular identifiers. TCRdb re-called the PCR reads through MiXCR, storing one row per CDR3 protein. The table has roughly 600,000 distinct CDR3 sequences, roughly two fifths seen once. No cognate antigen is known for these TCRs. The sequenced sample consisted of blood. These receptors came from a girl aged 10 to 17 with multiple sclerosis.

This clonotype was counted only a few times. The chain employs TRBV20-1 and TRBJ1-5; 10 nucleotides agree with TRBD1. The germline gives CDR1 DFQATT, CDR2 SNEGSKA (reference sequence). The CDR3 sequence is 13 residues long. Trimming at V came to 5 bases and at J to 6 bases, leaving 4 bases not matched to a gene. Written as DNA, the CDR3 is TGCAGTGCTTCCGGGACAGGGGTTCAGCCCCAGCATTTT. Its protein is CSASGTGVQPQHF.

This sequence joins TRBV6-5 and TRBJ1-2; D might be TRBD1 (6 bases). With 6 bases removed from V and 2 bases from J, the gap between germline ends came to 13 bases. This CDR3 has 14 amino acids. Per germline, CDR1 MNHEY and CDR2 SVGAGI. CDR3 sequence reads: CASSPRGANYGYTF. The CDR3 nucleotides are TGTGCCAGCAGCCCTCGGGGGGCCAACTATGGCTACACCTTC.

The rearrangement joins TRBV12-3 or TRBV12-4 to TRBJ1-2; D is perhaps TRBD1 (5 bases). CDR3 length: 12 residues. V lost 4 bases and J lost 8, with 11 bases in between. CDR3 sequence reads: CASSSGTEGYTF. The CDR3 region has the DNA TGTGCCAGCAGTTCCGGGACTGAAGGCTACACCTTC.

There are many counts of this clonotype. The chain is built from TRBV6-5 and TRBJ2-3; a weak D match, TRBD2 (5 bases). Trimming pared 8 bases from V and 2 bases from J, leaving 8 bases between. Germline V CDR1 and CDR2: MNHEY, SVGAGI. CDR3 length: 12 residues. The CDR3, as DNA: TGTGCCAGCGGAGGCTTCACAGATACGCAGTATTTT. The encoded protein is CASGGFTDTQYF.

The V call is TRBV28, the J call TRBJ1-2; TRBD1 might be the D (5 bases). V shed 10 bases and J shed 1 base, with 16 bases lying between them. The V gene's germline CDR1 is MDHEN and CDR2 SYDVKM. The CDR3 covers 14 residues. The CDR3 nucleotides are TGTGCCATCCAGAACAGGAAGAATAACTATGGCTACACCTTC. Protein product: CAIQNRKNNYGYTF.

The chain's CDR3 is CASSPSDLANTEAFF. Here the CDR3 DNA reads TGTGCCAGCTCACCTTCTGACCTAGCGAACACTGAAGCTTTCTTT. The gene calls are TRBV18 and TRBJ1-1; no definite D call. The CDR3 is 15 residues long. From germline, CDR1 is KGHSH and CDR2 LQKENI. The germline V and J ends were trimmed by 3 bases and 1 base, with 12 bases remaining between them.

V gene TRBV7-3 combines with J gene TRBJ2-1, with 9 nucleotides matching TRBD2. V dropped 5 bases and J dropped 10; count of bases not matched to a gene: 12. The germline CDR1 and CDR2 sequences are SGHTA and FQGTGA. The CDR3 has 15 amino acids. The CDR3 loop reads CASSPRLADPNEQFF. CDR3 DNA: TGTGCCAGCAGCCCTCGACTAGCGGATCCGAACGAGCAGTTCTTC. Using reference TRBV7-3 and TRBJ2-1 for the parts outside the CDR3, the full variable domain is GAGVSQTPSNKVTEKGKYVELRCDPISGHTALYWYRQSLGQGPEFLIYFQGTGAADDSGLPNDRFFAVRPEGSVSTLKIQRTERGDSAVYLCASSPRLADPNEQFFGPGTRLTVL.

Notes on this clonotype: The junction departs from germline at one end; a sequencing error may be responsible. The rearrangement uses TRBV10-1 and TRBJ2-3; 9 bases fit TRBD2. Germline CDR1 is WNHNN and CDR2 is SYGVQD (reference sequence). This CDR3 comprises 16 residues. The CDR3 reads CASSDFDSGSGDTRYF. The CDR3 DNA is TGCGCCAGCAGTGACTTCGATAGCGGGAGTGGAGATACGCGGTATTTT.

This clonotype has a count of ten or more. J is TRBJ2-7 and V is TRBV27, with D perhaps TRBD1 (7 bases). Germline-derived CDR1 and CDR2 are MNHEY and SMNVEV (reference sequence). The ends were cut back, 8 bases at V and 5 bases at J, with 19 bases in the middle. This CDR3 has 14 amino acids. The CDR3 protein is CASGHPAGGHEQYF. For the CDR3, the DNA is TGTGCCAGCGGCCATCCTGCAGGGGGGCACGAGCAGTACTTC.

The V and J genes are TRBV5-1 and TRBJ2-5; unclear D gene. The V end lost 3 bases, the J end lost 5 bases, and 11 bases lay between the germline ends. From germline, CDR1 is SGHRS and CDR2 YFSETQ. The length of the CDR3 is 13 residues. DNA of the CDR3: TGCGCCAGCAGCTCGAGCTTGGTGGAGACCCAGTACTTC. Translated: CASSSSLVETQYF. Looking up the rest from reference TRBV5-1 and TRBJ2-5 gives the full variable domain: KAGVTQTPRYLIKTRGQQVTLSCSPISGHRSVSWYQQTPGQGLQFLFEYFSETQRNKGNFPGRFSGRQFSNSRSEMNVSTLELGDSALYLCASSSSLVETQYFGPGTRLLVL.

The chain links TRBV7-6 to TRBJ2-1, with D perhaps matching TRBD2 (5 bases). Per germline, CDR1 SGHVS and CDR2 FNYEAQ. The CDR3 is made up of 15 amino acids. The V and J ends lost 1 base and 6 bases respectively, with 13 bases between them. CDR3 in DNA: TGTGCCAGCAGCTTAGGAGGCTCCGGGGTCAATGAGCAGTTCTTC. Encoded protein: CASSLGGSGVNEQFF. Drawing the rest from reference TRBV7-6 and TRBJ2-1, the complete variable domain is GAGVSQSPRYKVTKRGQDVALRCDPISGHVSLYWYRQALGQGPEFLTYFNYEAQQDKSGLPNDRFSAERPEGSISTLTIQRTEQRDSAMYRCASSLGGSGVNEQFFGPGTRLTVL.

The J gene is TRBJ2-7, the V gene TRBV6-5; 8 bases are a match to TRBD1. The CDR3 has 18 residues. V lost 0 bases and J lost 1; bases outside the gene matches: 11. Per germline, CDR1 MNHEY and CDR2 SVGAGI. CDR3 DNA: TGTGCCAGCAGTTACTCTAACCCCGGACAGGGACTGTCCTACGAGCAGTACTTC. This gives the protein CASSYSNPGQGLSYEQYF.

Note on this clonotype: A clone one base away is much larger, so this may be a read error. The rearrangement joins TRBV20-1 to TRBJ2-3; D remains ambiguous. V lost 0 bases, J lost 1 base, and 8 bases lay in between. CDR1 is DFQATT and CDR2 is SNEGSKA in the germline V gene (reference sequence). The CDR3 runs 14 residues. The CDR3 protein is CSARDRGCTDTQYF. CDR3 DNA: TGCAGTGCTAGAGATCGTGGCTGCACAGATACGCAGTATTTT.

This chain connects TRBV5-1 to TRBJ2-1, with TRBD2 matching over 10 bases. The junction had 7 bases not matched to a gene; V was cut back by 0 bases and J by 10 bases. Germline assignment: CDR1 SGHRS and CDR2 YFSETQ. The CDR3 runs to 15 residues. The CDR3 here is CASSLALAGVWEQFF. DNA for the CDR3: TGCGCCAGCAGCTTGGCTCTAGCGGGGGTTTGGGAGCAGTTCTTC.

This clonotype has only a few counts. V gene TRBV10-3 combines with J gene TRBJ2-7; D unclear. The V end lost 7 bases, the J end lost 1 base, and 14 bases lay between the germline ends. The germline gives CDR1 ENHRY, CDR2 SYGVKD. The CDR3 length is 14 residues. CDR3 amino acids: CAINMDGGSYEQYF. The DNA for the CDR3 is TGTGCCATCAATATGGACGGCGGTTCCTACGAGCAGTACTTC.

This chain links TRBV6-1 with TRBJ2-7; perhaps TRBD1 as D (6 bases). The germline V gene encodes CDR1 MNHNS and CDR2 SASEGT. V dropped 0 bases and J dropped 0 bases, with 9 bases sitting between them. This CDR3 contains 15 residues. CDR3 protein: CASSEAKQGSYEQYF. The CDR3 coding sequence is TGTGCCAGCAGTGAAGCAAAACAGGGCTCCTACGAGCAGTACTTC.

The V and J genes are TRBV20-1 and TRBJ2-5; D is unclear. CDR1 DFQATT and CDR2 SNEGSKA come from the germline V gene (reference sequence). The CDR3 is 14 residues long. Between the trimmed V and J ends, which lost 3 bases and 4 bases, there was a span of 15 bases. CDR3 DNA: TGCAGTGCTAGCCTGGGTGGGGTAGGAGAGACCCAGTACTTC. Amino acids: CSASLGGVGETQYF.

This clonotype has more than one count but fewer than ten. The chain is built from TRBV12-3 or TRBV12-4 and TRBJ2-5; TRBD2 is a possible D gene (6 bases). The CDR3 covers 17 residues. V was pared by 4 bases and J by 3 bases, with 21 bases between. The CDR3 nucleotides are TGTGCCAGCAGTTCCGGGACGTGGGTGGGGGGAGAAGAGACCCAGTACTTC. This sequence encodes CASSSGTWVGGEETQYF.

This clonotype is deemed medium-sized. The chain has TRBV10-3 and TRBJ2-7; 12 nucleotides agree with TRBD1. In germline, CDR1 is ENHRY, CDR2 SYGVKD. The V gene end was trimmed by 8 bases and the J gene end by 6 bases; junction bases not matched to a gene: 2. The CDR3 runs 12 residues. The CDR3 DNA sequence: TGTGCCATCCGGGACAGGGGGCTCGAGCAGTACTTC. Translation gives CAIRDRGLEQYF.

This clonotype turned up a few times. The V and J genes are TRBV12-3 or TRBV12-4 and TRBJ2-7, with TRBD1 matching over 9 bases. TRBJ2-5 explains the end of the DNA better; the J call may be wrong. CDR3 size: 14 residues. The DNA of the CDR3 is TGTGCCAGCAGCATGACAGGGGGACTAGAGACCCAGTACTTC. It encodes CASSMTGGLETQYF.

This sequence joins TRBV4-1 and TRBJ2-3; 12 bases match TRBD2. Germline V lookup: CDR1 MGHRA, CDR2 YSYEKL. V lost 0 bases to trimming and J lost 5 bases; unmatched junction nucleotides: 3. This CDR3 comprises 16 residues. The CDR3 protein is CASSQETSGRRDTQYF. In DNA, the CDR3 is TGCGCCAGCAGCCAAGAAACTAGCGGGAGGAGAGATACGCAGTATTTT.

This clonotype was found a few times. The chain is built from TRBV6-5 and TRBJ2-7, with 9 nucleotides matching TRBD1. The germline CDR1 and CDR2 sequences are MNHEY and SVGAGI. The trim removed 5 bases at V and 7 bases at J, leaving 12 bases unmatched. This CDR3 comprises 15 residues. CDR3 bases: TGTGCCAGCAGTCTGGGACAGGGAGGCGATCGGGAGCAGTACTTC. Its protein is CASSLGQGGDREQYF.

The chain recombines TRBV12-3 or TRBV12-4 with TRBJ1-2; 9 bases match TRBD1. There are 15 residues in the CDR3. Germline trimming cut 2 bases from V and 2 bases from J; bases unmatched to any gene: 3. The CDR3 DNA follows: TGTGCCAGCAGTTTAAAGACAGGGGGGAACTATGGCTACACCTTC. This encodes CASSLKTGGNYGYTF.

About this clonotype: A read error may account for a junction end that differs from germline. The J gene is TRBJ2-5, the V gene TRBV7-7; 7 nucleotides align to TRBD1. Per the germline V gene, CDR1 is SSHAT and CDR2 is FNYEAQ (reference sequence). This CDR3 region has 15 residues. The CDR3 region has the DNA TGTGCTAGCAGCTTAATGTTGGGACAGCAAGAGACCCAGTACTTC. Amino acids: CASSLMLGQQETQYF.

The rearrangement links TRBV12-3 or TRBV12-4 to TRBJ1-1, with D hard to call. The germline V and J ends were trimmed by 3 bases and 3 bases, with 11 bases remaining between them. The CDR3 extends over 14 amino acids. CDR3 residues: CASSLIPGDTEAFF. Here the CDR3 DNA reads TGTGCCAGCAGTTTGATCCCGGGCGACACTGAAGCTTTCTTT.

The V call is TRBV5-1, the J call TRBJ1-1; D gene unclear. CDR3 length: 14 residues. Per the germline V gene, CDR1 is SGHRS and CDR2 is YFSETQ. V was cut by 0 bases and J by 3 bases, with 9 bases left in between. CDR3 residues: CASSLGGTDTEAFF. As DNA, the CDR3 is TGCGCCAGCAGCTTGGGGGGAACGGACACTGAAGCTTTCTTT.

This clonotype occurred a few times. V is TRBV12-3 or TRBV12-4 and J is TRBJ1-1, with D unclear. This CDR3 contains 14 residues. The V end lost 2 bases, the J end lost 8 bases, and 15 bases lay between the germline ends. The CDR3 DNA is TGTGCCAGCAGTTTACTAGGTCTGCTTACCGAAGCTTTCTTT. This codes for CASSLLGLLTEAFF.

This clonotype turned up a few times. The rearrangement uses TRBV4-1 and TRBJ1-2; TRBD1 matches 8 bases. CDR3 size: 14 residues. CDR1 MGHRA and CDR2 YSYEKL come from the germline V gene. V was pared by 2 bases and J by 5 bases, with 4 bases of the junction left unmatched. CDR3 sequence: CASSQPDRVYGYTF. In nucleotides, the CDR3 is TGCGCCAGCAGCCAACCGGACAGGGTATATGGCTACACCTTC.

The V gene is TRBV10-3, the J gene TRBJ2-1, with 7 positions matching TRBD1. The CDR3 covers 15 residues. Germline V lookup: CDR1 ENHRY, CDR2 SYGVKD. Trimming cost V 3 bases and J 0 bases; bases outside gene matches: 2. In nucleotides, the CDR3 is TGTGCCATCAGTGAAGGGGACAGCTCCTACAATGAGCAGTTCTTC. It is translated as CAISEGDSSYNEQFF.

This chain connects TRBV20-1 to TRBJ2-1; the match to TRBD2 covers 9 bases. The V gene's germline CDR1 is DFQATT and CDR2 SNEGSKA (reference sequence). The V and J ends lost 0 bases and 10 bases, in that order; junction bases with no gene match: 10. This CDR3 spans 15 amino acids. The CDR3, as DNA: TGCAGTGCTAGAGATGTCCTAGCGGGATCTATGGAGCAGTTCTTC. Translating it yields CSARDVLAGSMEQFF.

This clonotype has more than one count but fewer than ten. The chain couples TRBV21-1 to TRBJ1-2. TRBV21-1 is labeled a pseudogene. This CDR3 region has 8 residues. The CDR3 protein is CAGYGYTF. The DNA for the CDR3 is TGTGCAGGGTATGGCTACACCTTC.